Listed here are 14 T cell receptor beta chains from one sample, sequenced in a study of blood T cells in healthy people across ages (dated by TCRdb to the mid-2010s). Receptor libraries were prepared by 5' RACE. TCRdb shows the sequencer as Illumina HiSeq 2500. A second 7 to 11 cycle PCR used a sample-barcoded 5' primer and a J-beta primer mix. TCRdb's own reprocessing of the public reads used fastp at Q25 and MiXCR and kept productive beta chains. All rows with the same CDR3 protein become a single entry with the most common DNA and genes. This sample comprises some 1.6 million distinct CDR3 sequences, about 35% of them detected only once. The top ten clones comprise 10% to 12% of the sample. The sample was blood. These receptors originate from a woman in her 30s in good health.

This clonotype showed up just a few times. The chain joins TRBV7-9 to TRBJ2-3, with D uncertain. The CDR3 has 14 residues. Trimming took 2 bases from V and 4 from J, leaving 10 bases between them. Germline CDR1 reads SEHNR; CDR2 reads FQNEAQ (reference sequence). The DNA for the CDR3 is TGTGCCAGCAGCTTATATCCCGCCCCAGATACGCAGTATTTT. Protein product: CASSLYPAPDTQYF. The full variable domain, rest sourced from reference TRBV7-9 and TRBJ2-3, is DTGVSQNPRHKITKRGQNVTFRCDPISEHNRLYWYRQTLGQGPEFLTYFQNEAQLEKSRLLSDRFSAERPKGSFSTLEIQRTEQGDSAMYLCASSLYPAPDTQYFGPGTRLTVL.

The chain carries TRBV7-2 and TRBJ2-3; 7 positions agree with TRBD2. Germline V lookup: CDR1 SGHTA, CDR2 FQGNSA. The CDR3 covers 19 residues. The trim removed 5 bases at V and 4 bases at J, leaving 21 bases unmatched. The CDR3 protein is CASSPPSWRELPWADTQYF. CDR3 in DNA: TGTGCCAGCAGCCCACCCTCCTGGCGGGAGCTCCCTTGGGCAGATACGCAGTATTTT.

This clonotype was counted a single time. This chain uses TRBV12-3 or TRBV12-4 with TRBJ2-7; D may be TRBD1 (5 bases). The germline V and J ends were trimmed by 7 bases and 7 bases, with 20 bases remaining between them. This CDR3 contains 14 residues. The CDR3 region has the DNA TGTGCCAGCATGACGGACACGGCGTTGGGGGAGCAGTACTTC. Translating it yields CASMTDTALGEQYF.

Turning to this clonotype: One end of the junction is discordant with germline, which a read error may explain. The rearrangement joins TRBV20-1 to TRBJ1-5; tentatively, D is TRBD1 (5 bases). The V gene's germline CDR1 is DFQATT and CDR2 SNEGSKA (reference sequence). The CDR3 totals 15 residues. The CDR3 nucleotides are TGCAGCGCTAGAAACCGACAGCGGGGAGATCAGCCCCAGCATTTT. This translates into CSARNRQRGDQPQHF.

In its sample, this clonotype was seen a few times. The chain uses TRBV12-3 or TRBV12-4 and TRBJ1-1; no clear D. The CDR3 length is 14 residues. Trimming took 3 bases from V and 5 from J, leaving 13 bases between them. CDR3 DNA: TGTGCCAGCAGTTTTCTTACTGGGAGTACTGAAGCTTTCTTT. Translation: CASSFLTGSTEAFF.

The gene calls are TRBV2 and TRBJ1-3, with D maybe TRBD1 (5 bases). Between the trimmed V and J ends, which lost 7 bases and 2 bases, there was a span of 12 bases. CDR1 is SNHLY and CDR2 is FYNNEI in the germline V gene. CDR3 length: 14 residues. CDR3: CASNLRTTGNTIYF. DNA of the CDR3: TGTGCCAGCAACTTACGGACAACTGGAAACACCATATATTTT. The entire variable domain, with the rest obtained from reference TRBV2 and TRBJ1-3, is as follows: EPEVTQTPSHQVTQMGQEVILRCVPISNHLYFYWYRQILGQKVEFLVSFYNNEISEKSEIFDDQFSVERPDGSNFTLKIRSTKLEDSAMYFCASNLRTTGNTIYFGEGSWLTVV.

In its sample, this clonotype was seen a few times. This chain joins TRBV6-5 and TRBJ2-5; a possible D gene is TRBD2 (7 bases). V lost 6 bases, J lost 11 bases, and 19 bases lay in between. The CDR3 runs to 13 residues. CDR1 MNHEY and CDR2 SVGAGI come from the germline V gene. DNA of the CDR3: TGTGCCAGCAGCCCAGGGCGGGGGCTAGAGCAGTACTTC. Translating it yields CASSPGRGLEQYF.

V usage is TRBV27 and J usage is TRBJ2-7; 7 bases agree with TRBD1. This CDR3 has 15 amino acids. The germline V gene encodes CDR1 MNHEY and CDR2 SMNVEV (reference sequence). The V segment lost 6 bases and the J segment 3 bases; nucleotides outside the gene matches: 11. CDR3 loop: CASRPSQGWVYEQYF. The CDR3 bases are TGTGCCAGCAGACCATCACAGGGGTGGGTCTACGAGCAGTACTTC.

This clonotype was recorded at least ten times. At one end the junction does not follow the germline gene, possibly because of a read error. This rearrangement joins TRBV11-2 to TRBJ2-7; TRBD1 might be the D (7 bases). The CDR3 sequence is 13 residues long. Germline loops: CDR1 SGHAT, CDR2 FQNNGV. CDR3 coding DNA: TGCGCCAGCAGCTTGGACAGGAGGGACGAGCAGTACTTC. Its translation: CASSLDRRDEQYF.

The gene calls are TRBV12-3 or TRBV12-4 and TRBJ2-2; the D is unclear. V shed 7 bases and J shed 7 bases, with 4 bases lying between them. The CDR3 totals 10 residues. The CDR3 coding sequence is TGTGCCAGCAAGGGCGGGGAGCTGTTTTTT. Amino acids: CASKGGELFF.

This chain uses TRBV20-1 with TRBJ2-5, with D uncertain. The V end lost 6 bases, the J end lost 4 bases, and 9 bases lay between the germline ends. The germline gives CDR1 DFQATT, CDR2 SNEGSKA (reference sequence). This CDR3 is 11 amino acids long. The CDR3 coding sequence is TGCAGTGCACCGGGCACAGAGACCCAGTACTTC. This translates into CSAPGTETQYF.

The chain is built from TRBV5-1 and TRBJ2-1; TRBD1 matches 10 bases. V lost 4 bases and J lost 1; bases outside the gene matches: 14. The CDR3 has 19 residues. Germline CDR1 and CDR2: SGHRS and YFSETQ. DNA for the CDR3: TGCGCCAGCAGCCCCCAAGCGGGACAGGGGTACAGATCCTACAATGAGCAGTTCTTC. Translating it yields CASSPQAGQGYRSYNEQFF.

The table lists this clonotype with many counts. The chain employs TRBV20-1 and TRBJ2-7; D is unclear. V lost 2 bases, J lost 3 bases, and 14 bases lay in between. Germline V gene lookup returns CDR1 DFQATT and CDR2 SNEGSKA (reference sequence). The CDR3 contains 14 residues. CDR3 residues: CSARPPNTDYEQYF. As DNA, the CDR3 is TGCAGTGCTAGACCCCCCAACACGGACTACGAGCAGTACTTC.

The chain employs TRBV21-1 and TRBJ2-1. TRBV21-1 is given as a pseudogene. CDR3 length equals 12 residues. CDR3 residues: CASSKGNNEQFF. CDR3 nucleotides: TGTGCCAGCAGCAAAGGGAATAATGAGCAGTTCTTC.